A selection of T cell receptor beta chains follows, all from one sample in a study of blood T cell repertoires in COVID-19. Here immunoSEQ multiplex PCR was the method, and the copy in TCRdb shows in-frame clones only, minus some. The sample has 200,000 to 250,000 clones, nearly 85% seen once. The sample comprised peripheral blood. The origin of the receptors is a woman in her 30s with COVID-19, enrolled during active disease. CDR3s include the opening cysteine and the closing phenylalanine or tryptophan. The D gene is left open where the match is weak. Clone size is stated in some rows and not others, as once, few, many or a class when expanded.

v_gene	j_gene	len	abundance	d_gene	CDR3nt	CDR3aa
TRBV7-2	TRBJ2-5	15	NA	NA	TGTGCCAGCAGCTTCCGCCCCAGGGGAGGGGAGACCCAGTACTTC	CASSFRPRGGETQYF
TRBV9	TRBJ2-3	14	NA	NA	TGTGCCAGCAGCGTAGTGACGCGCGGGGATACGCAGTATTTT	CASSVVTRGDTQYF
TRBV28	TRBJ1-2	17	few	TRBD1	TGTGCCAGCAGTTTCACGGGACAGGGGGCTTTCGACTATGGCTACACCTTC	CASSFTGQGAFDYGYTF
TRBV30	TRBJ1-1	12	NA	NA	TGTGCCTGGAGCGGGGGGCACACTGAAGCTTTCTTT	CAWSGGHTEAFF
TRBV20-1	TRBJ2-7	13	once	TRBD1	TGCAGTGCTAGTCCAGGGGGCCCCTACGAGCAGTACTTC	CSASPGGPYEQYF
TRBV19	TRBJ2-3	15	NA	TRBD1	TGTGCCAGTAGTGGGCCCAACAGGGGAGCAGATACGCAGTATTTT	CASSGPNRGADTQYF
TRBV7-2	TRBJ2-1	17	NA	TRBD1	TGTGCCAGCAGCTTAGTTGAGGGGGCCAGCTCCTACAATGAGCAGTTCTTC	CASSLVEGASSYNEQFF
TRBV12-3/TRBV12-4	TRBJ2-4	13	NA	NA	TGTGCCAGCAGTCCCGGACTGGTAAACATTCAGTACTTC	CASSPGLVNIQYF
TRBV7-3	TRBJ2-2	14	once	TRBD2	TGTGCCAGCAGCAGGACTAGCGTTACCGGGGAGCTGTTTTTT	CASSRTSVTGELFF
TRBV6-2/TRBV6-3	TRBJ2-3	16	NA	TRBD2	TGTGCCAGCAGCCACATCCCGGGAGGCGGGGCAGATACGCAGTATTTT	CASSHIPGGGADTQYF
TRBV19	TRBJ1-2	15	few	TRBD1	TGTGCCAGTAGGGCCCACAGGGGGCCGGGGAATGGCTACACCTTC	CASRAHRGPGNGYTF
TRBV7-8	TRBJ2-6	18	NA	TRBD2	TGTGCCAGCAGCTTACGAGTAGCGGGGGGCTCTGGGGCCAACGTCCTGACTTTC	CASSLRVAGGSGANVLTF
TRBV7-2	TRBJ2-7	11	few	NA	TGTGCCAGCAGCTTCTCCGGCGAGCAGTACTTC	CASSFSGEQYF
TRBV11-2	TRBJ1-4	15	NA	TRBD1	TGTGCCAGCAGCCTTTCGGGACAGACTAATGAAAAACTGTTTTTT	CASSLSGQTNEKLFF
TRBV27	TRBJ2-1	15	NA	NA	TGTGCCAGCAGTCTCCGACAGTTTAATTTTGATGAGCAGTTCTTC	CASSLRQFNFDEQFF
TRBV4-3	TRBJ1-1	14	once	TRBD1	TGCGCCAGCAGCCAATACACAGGGGGCACTGAAGCTTTCTTT	CASSQYTGGTEAFF
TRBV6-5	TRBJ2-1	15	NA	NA	TGTGCCAGCAGTTACTCCGGAACGGGGGTTCCTGAGCAGTTCTTC	CASSYSGTGVPEQFF
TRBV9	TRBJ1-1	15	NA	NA	TGTGCCAGCAGCGAGAGAGGCAGGGTTGACACTGAAGCTTTCTTT	CASSERGRVDTEAFF
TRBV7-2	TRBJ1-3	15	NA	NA	TGTGCCAGCAGCCGTTCCGACATATCTGGAAACACCATATATTTT	CASSRSDISGNTIYF
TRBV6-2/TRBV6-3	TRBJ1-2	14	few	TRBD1	TGTGCCAGCAGTCCAATGACAGGGAACTATGGCTACACCTTC	CASSPMTGNYGYTF
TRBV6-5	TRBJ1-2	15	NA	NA	TGTGCCAGCGGCTTTTCGGGGGACCCCTTCTATGGCTACACCTTC	CASGFSGDPFYGYTF
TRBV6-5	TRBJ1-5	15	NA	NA	TGTGCCAGCAGTTACTCGCGGTATAGCAATCAGCCCCAGCATTTT	CASSYSRYSNQPQHF
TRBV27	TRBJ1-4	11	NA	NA	TGTGCCAGCACCTCGGTCGAAAAACTGTTTTTT	CASTSVEKLFF
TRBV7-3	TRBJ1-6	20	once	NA	TGTGCCACCATACTCGCAAGACCCCCCTCGATGGGCAGGGAAGATTCACCCCTCCACTTT	CATILARPPSMGREDSPLHF
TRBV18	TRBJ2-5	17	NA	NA	TGTGCCAGCTCACCACGTGGGTCGGCGGAACCGCAAGAGACCCAGTACTTC	CASSPRGSAEPQETQYF
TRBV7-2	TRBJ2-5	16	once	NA	TGTGCCAGCAGCCCAGCGGCTGATTTGTACCAAGAGACCCAGTACTTC	CASSPAADLYQETQYF
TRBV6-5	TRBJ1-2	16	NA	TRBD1	TGTGCCAGCAGTTACCGGGACAGTAGAAGGAACTATGGCTACACCTTC	CASSYRDSRRNYGYTF
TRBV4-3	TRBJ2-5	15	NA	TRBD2	TGCGCCAGCAACCCGATAGCGGGAGGAGGAGAGACCCAGTACTTC	CASNPIAGGGETQYF
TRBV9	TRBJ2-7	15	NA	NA	TGTGCCAGCAGCGTAGCTAGTCAGCCTACCTACGAGCAGTACTTC	CASSVASQPTYEQYF
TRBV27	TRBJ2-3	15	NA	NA	TGTGCCAGCATTAACCGGGACACCGGCACAGATACGCAGTATTTT	CASINRDTGTDTQYF
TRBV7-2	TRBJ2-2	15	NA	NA	TGTGCCAGCAGCTTATTCACACCGGGGACCGGGGAGCTGTTTTTT	CASSLFTPGTGELFF
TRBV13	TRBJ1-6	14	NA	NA	TGTGCCAGCAGCTCCGGGAACAATAATTCACCCCTCCACTTT	CASSSGNNNSPLHF
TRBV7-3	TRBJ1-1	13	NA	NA	TGTGCCAGCAGCTTAAAAGGGGGAACTGAAGCTTTCTTT	CASSLKGGTEAFF
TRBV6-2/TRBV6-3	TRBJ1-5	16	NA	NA	TGTGCCAGCAGTTACGGGCAGGGGTCTTACAATCAGCCCCAGCATTTT	CASSYGQGSYNQPQHF
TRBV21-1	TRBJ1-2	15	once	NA	TGTGCCAGCAGCAAAGGGGCCCCCCAGCCGGATGGCTACACCTTC	CASSKGAPQPDGYTF
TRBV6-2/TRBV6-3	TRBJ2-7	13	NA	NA	TGTGCCAGCAGTTACAACCAGGCTTTCGAGCAGTACTTC	CASSYNQAFEQYF
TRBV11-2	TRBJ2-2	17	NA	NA	TGTGCCAGCACCTTAGCGATCAGGGGAAGGAACACCGGGGAGCTGTTTTTT	CASTLAIRGRNTGELFF
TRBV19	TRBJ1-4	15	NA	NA	TGTGCCAGTAGGAAACAGGGAAACGCTAATGAAAAACTGTTTTTT	CASRKQGNANEKLFF
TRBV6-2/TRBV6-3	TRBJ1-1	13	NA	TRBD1	TGTGCCAGCAGTTATTCGGGGACAGGGGAGGCTTTCTTT	CASSYSGTGEAFF
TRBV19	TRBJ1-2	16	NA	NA	TGTGCCAGTAGTATAGCGGACAGCCTGCGCCACTATGGCTACACCTTC	CASSIADSLRHYGYTF
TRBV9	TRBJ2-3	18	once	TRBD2	TGTGCCAGCAGTTGGGGACTAGCGGCCTCTCCAGCGGGAGATACGCAGTATTTT	CASSWGLAASPAGDTQYF